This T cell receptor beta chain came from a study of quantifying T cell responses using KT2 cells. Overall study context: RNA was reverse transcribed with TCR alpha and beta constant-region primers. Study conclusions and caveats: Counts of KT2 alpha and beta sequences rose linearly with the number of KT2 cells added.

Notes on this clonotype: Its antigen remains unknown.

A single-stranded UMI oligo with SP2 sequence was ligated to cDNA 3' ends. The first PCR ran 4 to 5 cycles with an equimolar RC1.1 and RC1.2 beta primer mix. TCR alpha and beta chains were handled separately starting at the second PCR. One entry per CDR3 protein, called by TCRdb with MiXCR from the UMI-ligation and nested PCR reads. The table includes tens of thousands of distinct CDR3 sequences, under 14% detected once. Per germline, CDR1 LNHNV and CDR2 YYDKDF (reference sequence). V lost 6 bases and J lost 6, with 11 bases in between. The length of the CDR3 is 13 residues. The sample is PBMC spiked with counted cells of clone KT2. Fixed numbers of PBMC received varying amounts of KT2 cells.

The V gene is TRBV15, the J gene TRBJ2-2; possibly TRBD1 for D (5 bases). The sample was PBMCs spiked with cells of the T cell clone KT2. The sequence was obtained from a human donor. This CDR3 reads CATRDAGPGELFF. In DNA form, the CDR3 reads TGTGCCACCAGAGATGCAGGGCCCGGGGAGCTGTTTTTT.